This TCR beta chain was profiled in a study of PD-1 blockade in classical Hodgkin lymphoma. Regarding time point: cycle 4 day 1 (C4D1), after less than 7 weeks of nivolumab. Relapses following autologous stem cell transplantation were seen in all patients, with brentuximab vedotin exposure varying. Researchers report purifying CD4+ T cells from thawed PBMCs by magnetic negative selection. This clone appeared once. The V end lost 4 bases, the J end lost 3 bases, and 16 bases lay between the germline ends. CDR1 is SNHLY and CDR2 is FYNNEI in the germline V gene. The length of the CDR3 is 15 residues. TCRdb's copy holds only in-frame clones and misses some; the assay was immunoSEQ multiplex PCR. The repertoire holds some 19,000 clones, roughly three quarters seen once, with 2% to 3% in the top ten.

This sequence was found in a human donor with classical Hodgkin lymphoma. The material sequenced was CD4+ T cells from blood, taken before the fourth cycle of nivolumab. The J gene is TRBJ2-7, the V gene TRBV2; D ambiguous. The CDR3 region is CASSGGRPPLYEQYF. The CDR3 bases are TGTGCCAGCAGTGGGGGAAGACCCCCCCTCTACGAGCAGTACTTC. Together with reference TRBV2 and TRBJ2-7, the CDR3 gives the full variable domain: EPEVTQTPSHQVTQMGQEVILRCVPISNHLYFYWYRQILGQKVEFLVSFYNNEISEKSEIFDDQFSVERPDGSNFTLKIRSTKLEDSAMYFCASSGGRPPLYEQYFGPGTRLTVT.